Listed below are T cell receptor beta chains from one sample, sequenced in a study of regulatory T cells in long-lasting Graves disease. TCRdb re-called the multiplex PCR reads through MiXCR, storing one row per CDR3 protein. The data hold approximately 560,000 distinct CDR3 sequences, with approximately 16% observed a single time. These records were also assigned to another study, of T cells in Graves' hyperthyroidism and ophthalmopathy.

The source was peripheral blood mononuclear cells (PBMCs), collected at new diagnosis, from a patient treated with antithyroid drugs. The receptors derive from a man aged 18-30 years with Graves disease. Both conserved end residues are part of each CDR3. The order of the fields is clone size, J gene, D gene, V gene, CDR3 protein, CDR3 DNA. D genes are given only for firm matches. Size is stated for part of the rows, as once, few or many counts, or as a class when the clone is expanded.

abundance: .; j_gene: TRBJ2-7; d_gene: .; v_gene: TRBV5-7; CDR3aa: CASTPSGGRVYEQYF; CDR3nt: TGTGCCAGCACCCCGAGTGGGGGCAGGGTATACGAGCAGTACTTC
abundance: .; j_gene: TRBJ2-7; d_gene: TRBD1; v_gene: TRBV30; CDR3aa: CAWSFGQGSYEQYF; CDR3nt: TGTGCCTGGAGTTTCGGACAGGGCTCCTACGAGCAGTACTTC
abundance: .; j_gene: TRBJ1-6; d_gene: TRBD1; v_gene: TRBV7-8; CDR3aa: CASSLRAGTGASPLHF; CDR3nt: TGTGCCAGCAGCTTACGAGCCGGGACAGGGGCCTCACCCCTCCACTTT
abundance: few; j_gene: TRBJ2-2; d_gene: TRBD1; v_gene: TRBV5-1; CDR3aa: CASSLMQGADGELFF; CDR3nt: TGCGCCAGCAGCTTGATGCAGGGGGCCGACGGGGAGCTGTTTTTT
abundance: many; j_gene: TRBJ2-7; d_gene: .; v_gene: TRBV20-1; CDR3aa: CSASRDPNEQYF; CDR3nt: TGCAGTGCTAGTCGGGACCCTAACGAGCAGTACTTC
abundance: few; j_gene: TRBJ1-3; d_gene: .; v_gene: TRBV28; CDR3aa: CASSQSTQGNTIYF; CDR3nt: TGTGCCAGCAGTCAATCGACCCAAGGAAACACCATATATTTT
abundance: many; j_gene: TRBJ2-7; d_gene: .; v_gene: TRBV20-1; CDR3aa: CSARDRRGGEDEQYF; CDR3nt: TGCAGTGCTAGAGATCGACGAGGGGGGGAGGACGAGCAGTACTTC
abundance: few; j_gene: TRBJ2-2; d_gene: .; v_gene: TRBV2; CDR3aa: CASSERVVALFF; CDR3nt: TGTGCCAGCAGTGAAAGGGTAGTAGCCCTGTTTTTT
abundance: few; j_gene: TRBJ1-1; d_gene: .; v_gene: TRBV11-2; CDR3aa: CASSLLRTEAFF; CDR3nt: TGTGCCAGCAGCTTACTACGGACTGAAGCTTTCTTT
abundance: many; j_gene: TRBJ2-5; d_gene: TRBD2; v_gene: TRBV2; CDR3aa: CASSTLGLAGEETQYF; CDR3nt: TGTGCCAGCAGTACCCTGGGACTAGCGGGAGAAGAGACCCAGTACTTC
abundance: many; j_gene: TRBJ2-7; d_gene: TRBD2; v_gene: TRBV27; CDR3aa: CASKLAGGYEQYF; CDR3nt: TGTGCCAGCAAACTAGCGGGAGGCTACGAGCAGTACTTC
abundance: many; j_gene: TRBJ2-5; d_gene: TRBD2; v_gene: TRBV20-1; CDR3aa: CSALGAGAAETQYF; CDR3nt: TGCAGTGCTCTCGGGGCGGGAGCGGCGGAGACCCAGTACTTC
abundance: many; j_gene: TRBJ2-1; d_gene: .; v_gene: TRBV6-1; CDR3aa: CASSERAVEVRGWGRKKDEQFF; CDR3nt: TGTGCCAGCAGTGAAAGGGCGGTTGAGGTGCGAGGATGGGGCCGTAAGAAGGATGAGCAGTTCTTC
abundance: .; j_gene: TRBJ1-3; d_gene: .; v_gene: TRBV3-1; CDR3aa: CASSQDLRAENTIYF; CDR3nt: TGTGCCAGCAGCCAAGATCTCCGGGCCGAAAACACCATATATTTT
abundance: few; j_gene: TRBJ2-5; d_gene: .; v_gene: TRBV9; CDR3aa: CASSTGQGGTVETQYF; CDR3nt: TGTGCCAGCAGCACGGGGCAGGGGGGGACAGTAGAGACCCAGTACTTC
abundance: many; j_gene: TRBJ2-1; d_gene: .; v_gene: TRBV30; CDR3aa: CAWSGVVRSNEQFF; CDR3nt: TGTGCCTGGAGTGGTGTAGTTCGGTCCAATGAGCAGTTCTTC
abundance: once; j_gene: TRBJ2-4; d_gene: .; v_gene: TRBV11-3; CDR3aa: CASSLERDGIAKNIQYF; CDR3nt: TGTGCCAGCAGCTTAGAGCGGGACGGCATAGCCAAAAACATTCAGTACTTC
abundance: many; j_gene: TRBJ2-1; d_gene: .; v_gene: TRBV5-1; CDR3aa: CASSSYRDNSYNEQFF; CDR3nt: TGCGCCAGCAGCTCATACCGGGACAACTCCTACAATGAGCAGTTCTTC
abundance: .; j_gene: TRBJ1-2; d_gene: .; v_gene: TRBV27; CDR3aa: CASSFSANSYGYTF; CDR3nt: TGTGCCAGCAGTTTCTCAGCTAACTCCTATGGCTACACCTTC
abundance: .; j_gene: TRBJ2-7; d_gene: .; v_gene: TRBV7-9; CDR3aa: CASSLSRESYEQYF; CDR3nt: TGTGCCAGCAGCTTGTCTCGAGAATCCTACGAGCAGTACTTC
abundance: few; j_gene: TRBJ2-7; d_gene: TRBD2; v_gene: TRBV5-4; CDR3aa: CASGFGGVYEQYF; CDR3nt: TGTGCCAGCGGCTTTGGGGGGGTCTACGAGCAGTACTTC
abundance: .; j_gene: TRBJ1-5; d_gene: .; v_gene: TRBV19; CDR3aa: CASSIEASGYSNQPQHF; CDR3nt: TGTGCCAGTAGCATAGAGGCCTCAGGGTATAGCAATCAGCCCCAGCATTTT
abundance: few; j_gene: TRBJ2-7; d_gene: TRBD2; v_gene: TRBV11-2; CDR3aa: CASRSTSGYEQYF; CDR3nt: TGTGCCAGCAGGTCCACTAGCGGCTACGAGCAGTACTTC
abundance: many; j_gene: TRBJ2-2; d_gene: .; v_gene: TRBV6-1; CDR3aa: CASTPVIAHTGELFF; CDR3nt: TGTGCCAGCACCCCCGTCATAGCACACACCGGGGAGCTGTTTTTT
abundance: many; j_gene: TRBJ1-5; d_gene: .; v_gene: TRBV20-1; CDR3aa: CSARWEAHNQPQHF; CDR3nt: TGCAGTGCTAGATGGGAGGCTCACAATCAGCCCCAGCATTTT
abundance: few; j_gene: TRBJ2-3; d_gene: TRBD1; v_gene: TRBV7-6; CDR3aa: CASSSGQGERTQYF; CDR3nt: TGTGCCAGCAGCAGCGGACAGGGTGAGCGTACGCAGTATTTT
abundance: .; j_gene: TRBJ2-6; d_gene: .; v_gene: TRBV6-2/TRBV6-3; CDR3aa: CASSRKGVFGANVLTF; CDR3nt: TGTGCCAGCAGTCGGAAAGGGGTTTTTGGGGCCAACGTCCTGACTTTC
abundance: many; j_gene: TRBJ2-5; d_gene: TRBD1; v_gene: TRBV28; CDR3aa: CASSSTRDRRRKTQYF; CDR3nt: TGTGCCAGCTCCTCGACCCGGGACAGGAGGAGGAAGACCCAGTACTTC
abundance: .; j_gene: TRBJ2-7; d_gene: .; v_gene: TRBV7-2; CDR3aa: CASSEATGMFEQYF; CDR3nt: TGTGCCAGCAGCGAGGCCACAGGGATGTTCGAGCAGTACTTC
abundance: few; j_gene: TRBJ1-5; d_gene: .; v_gene: TRBV20-1; CDR3aa: CSARDLAWDPNQPQHF; CDR3nt: TGCAGTGCTAGAGATTTGGCCTGGGACCCCAATCAGCCCCAGCATTTT
abundance: few; j_gene: TRBJ1-1; d_gene: .; v_gene: TRBV30; CDR3aa: CAWSRADGNTEAFF; CDR3nt: TGTGCCTGGAGCCGGGCAGACGGGAACACTGAAGCTTTCTTT
abundance: few; j_gene: TRBJ1-5; d_gene: TRBD1; v_gene: TRBV5-1; CDR3aa: CASSLEGGRQPQHF; CDR3nt: TGCGCCAGCAGCTTGGAAGGGGGCAGGCAGCCCCAGCATTTT
abundance: .; j_gene: TRBJ2-7; d_gene: .; v_gene: TRBV9; CDR3aa: CASSPRRGSGTYEQYF; CDR3nt: TGTGCCAGCAGCCCACGGAGAGGTAGCGGTACCTACGAGCAGTACTTC
abundance: .; j_gene: TRBJ2-7; d_gene: TRBD1; v_gene: TRBV27; CDR3aa: CASSPTGGPAYEQYF; CDR3nt: TGTGCCAGCAGTCCAACAGGGGGCCCGGCCTACGAGCAGTACTTC
abundance: few; j_gene: TRBJ2-7; d_gene: .; v_gene: TRBV7-9; CDR3aa: CASSRLGERLTYEQYF; CDR3nt: TGTGCCAGCAGCCGCTTGGGGGAACGCCTTACCTACGAGCAGTACTTC
abundance: .; j_gene: TRBJ1-5; d_gene: .; v_gene: TRBV2; CDR3aa: CASSEETQNQLQHF; CDR3nt: TGTGCCAGCAGTGAAGAAACACAAAATCAGCTCCAGCATTTT
abundance: many; j_gene: TRBJ2-5; d_gene: .; v_gene: TRBV2; CDR3aa: CASSGTGKETQYF; CDR3nt: TGTGCCAGCAGTGGGACTGGGAAAGAGACCCAGTACTTC
abundance: many; j_gene: TRBJ2-1; d_gene: TRBD2; v_gene: TRBV27; CDR3aa: CASSTGTSGVNEQFF; CDR3nt: TGTGCCAGCTCTACCGGGACTAGCGGAGTGAATGAGCAGTTCTTC
abundance: few; j_gene: TRBJ1-4; d_gene: .; v_gene: TRBV12-3/TRBV12-4; CDR3aa: CATRGGPEKLFF; CDR3nt: TGTGCCACCCGGGGAGGGCCCGAAAAACTGTTTTTT
abundance: .; j_gene: TRBJ2-3; d_gene: TRBD2; v_gene: TRBV3-1; CDR3aa: CANSLLAGSTDTQYF; CDR3nt: TGTGCCAACAGCCTCCTAGCGGGTAGCACAGATACGCAGTATTTT
abundance: .; j_gene: TRBJ2-1; d_gene: TRBD2; v_gene: TRBV13; CDR3aa: CASSEPTGISGRSSYNEQFF; CDR3nt: TGTGCCAGCAGCGAACCCACAGGGATTAGCGGGAGGAGCTCCTACAATGAGCAGTTCTTC
abundance: many; j_gene: TRBJ1-6; d_gene: TRBD1; v_gene: TRBV2; CDR3aa: CASNGQGVNSPLHF; CDR3nt: TGTGCCAGCAACGGACAGGGAGTGAATTCACCCCTCCACTTT
abundance: few; j_gene: TRBJ1-5; d_gene: .; v_gene: TRBV16; CDR3aa: CASSQSGFGNQPQHF; CDR3nt: TGTGCCAGCAGCCAATCAGGATTTGGCAATCAGCCCCAGCATTTT
abundance: many; j_gene: TRBJ2-3; d_gene: .; v_gene: TRBV20-1; CDR3aa: CSASLGGASTDTQYF; CDR3nt: TGCAGTGCTAGCTTGGGGGGGGCTAGCACAGATACGCAGTATTTT
abundance: few; j_gene: TRBJ2-5; d_gene: TRBD1; v_gene: TRBV15; CDR3aa: CATSTYSPSAGGQETQYF; CDR3nt: TGTGCCACCAGCACTTACTCTCCTAGCGCAGGGGGCCAGGAGACCCAGTACTTC
abundance: .; j_gene: TRBJ2-3; d_gene: TRBD2; v_gene: TRBV6-1; CDR3aa: CASSAASGRTTDTQYF; CDR3nt: TGTGCCAGCAGCGCCGCTAGCGGGAGGACCACAGATACGCAGTATTTT
abundance: .; j_gene: TRBJ1-2; d_gene: .; v_gene: TRBV4-1; CDR3aa: CASSQEQGRGYGYTF; CDR3nt: TGCGCCAGCAGCCAAGAGCAGGGACGAGGCTATGGCTACACCTTC
abundance: .; j_gene: TRBJ2-5; d_gene: .; v_gene: TRBV7-6; CDR3aa: CASSLYSKVETQYF; CDR3nt: TGTGCCAGCAGCTTATACTCTAAGGTCGAGACCCAGTACTTC
abundance: many; j_gene: TRBJ2-7; d_gene: TRBD2; v_gene: TRBV20-1; CDR3aa: CSATLGGGSSYEQYF; CDR3nt: TGCAGTGCTACCCTCGGTGGCGGGAGCTCCTACGAGCAGTACTTC
abundance: many; j_gene: TRBJ1-5; d_gene: .; v_gene: TRBV11-1; CDR3aa: CASSDQGGSNQPQHF; CDR3nt: TGTGCCAGCAGCGACCAGGGAGGTAGCAATCAGCCCCAGCATTTT
abundance: many; j_gene: TRBJ2-2; d_gene: TRBD2; v_gene: TRBV6-1; CDR3aa: CASSDGLAGGSTGELFF; CDR3nt: TGTGCCAGCAGTGACGGACTAGCGGGAGGAAGCACCGGGGAGCTGTTTTTT
abundance: few; j_gene: TRBJ2-3; d_gene: .; v_gene: TRBV7-9; CDR3aa: CASGGGRTDTQYF; CDR3nt: TGTGCCAGCGGGGGTGGACGGACAGATACGCAGTATTTT
abundance: .; j_gene: TRBJ2-1; d_gene: .; v_gene: TRBV5-1; CDR3aa: CASSPGRANEQFF; CDR3nt: TGCGCCAGCAGCCCGGGGAGAGCCAATGAGCAGTTCTTC
abundance: many; j_gene: TRBJ2-1; d_gene: .; v_gene: TRBV20-1; CDR3aa: CSASVGAYNEQFF; CDR3nt: TGCAGTGCTAGTGTAGGGGCCTACAATGAGCAGTTCTTC
abundance: .; j_gene: TRBJ2-7; d_gene: .; v_gene: TRBV28; CDR3aa: CASSSSGTATSEQYF; CDR3nt: TGTGCCAGCAGTTCCTCCGGAACAGCTACTAGCGAGCAGTACTTC
abundance: .; j_gene: TRBJ1-1; d_gene: .; v_gene: TRBV2; CDR3aa: CASSVRQTMEAFF; CDR3nt: TGTGCCAGCAGTGTAAGGCAGACTATGGAGGCTTTCTTT
abundance: few; j_gene: TRBJ2-7; d_gene: TRBD2; v_gene: TRBV7-6; CDR3aa: CASSSLAGGAYEQYF; CDR3nt: TGTGCCAGCAGCTCACTAGCGGGAGGTGCCTACGAGCAGTACTTC
abundance: .; j_gene: TRBJ1-3; d_gene: .; v_gene: TRBV11-2; CDR3aa: CASGGVSYGNTIYF; CDR3nt: TGTGCCAGCGGGGGGGTTTCTTATGGAAACACCATATATTTT